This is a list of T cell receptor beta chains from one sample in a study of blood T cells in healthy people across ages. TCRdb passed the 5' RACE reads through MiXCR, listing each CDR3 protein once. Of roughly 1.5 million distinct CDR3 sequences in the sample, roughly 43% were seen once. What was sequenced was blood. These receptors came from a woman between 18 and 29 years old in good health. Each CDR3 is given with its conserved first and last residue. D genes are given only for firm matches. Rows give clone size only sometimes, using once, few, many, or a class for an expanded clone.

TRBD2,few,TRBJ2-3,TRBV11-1,CASSSLRGLAGGSPNSSTDTQYF,TGTGCCAGCAGTTCACTCCGAGGACTAGCGGGAGGGTCCCCAAACTCTAGCACAGATACGCAGTATTTT
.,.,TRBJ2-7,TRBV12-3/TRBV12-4,CASSLSGDLSYEQYF,TGTGCCAGCAGTTTATCGGGGGACCTCTCCTACGAGCAGTACTTC
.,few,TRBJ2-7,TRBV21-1,CASSSRETYEQYF,TGTGCCAGCAGCAGCCGGGAGACCTACGAGCAGTACTTC
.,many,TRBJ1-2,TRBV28,CASSLSGHGYTF,TGTGCCAGCAGTTTGAGCGGACACGGCTACACCTTC
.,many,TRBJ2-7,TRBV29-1,CSVGGGSYEQYF,TGCAGCGTTGGAGGGGGCTCCTACGAGCAGTACTTC
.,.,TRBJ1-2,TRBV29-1,CSVDQPREGGYTF,TGCAGCGTTGACCAGCCGAGGGAGGGCGGCTACACCTTC
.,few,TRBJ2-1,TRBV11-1,CASSLAATRYEQFF,TGTGCCAGCAGCTTAGCTGCGACTAGATATGAGCAGTTCTTC
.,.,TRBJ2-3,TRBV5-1,CASSLDAGVDTQYF,TGCGCCAGCAGCTTGGATGCCGGGGTGGATACGCAGTATTTT
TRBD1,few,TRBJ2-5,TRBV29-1,CSADDRARGETQYF,TGCAGCGCAGACGACAGGGCCCGGGGAGAGACCCAGTACTTC
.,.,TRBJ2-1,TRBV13,CASSLGALDRLFF,TGTGCCAGCAGCTTAGGGGCCCTAGATCGACTGTTCTTC
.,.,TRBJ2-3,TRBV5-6,CASSHRRTIDTQYF,TGTGCCAGCAGCCACCGCCGGACTATAGATACGCAGTATTTT
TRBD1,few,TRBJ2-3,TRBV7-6,CASSRGTGWTDTQYF,TGTGCCAGCAGCCGTGGGACAGGTTGGACAGATACGCAGTATTTT
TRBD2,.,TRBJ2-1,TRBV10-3,CAISGGVAGNEQFF,TGTGCCATCTCTGGGGGGGTGGCAGGGAATGAGCAGTTCTTC
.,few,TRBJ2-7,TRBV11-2,CASSSHTGWTYNEQYF,TGTGCCAGCAGCTCACATACAGGTTGGACCTACAATGAGCAGTACTTC
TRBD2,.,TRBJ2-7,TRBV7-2,CASSLFPILRGGGYEQYF,TGTGCCAGCAGCTTATTCCCCATACTTAGGGGCGGGGGATACGAGCAGTACTTC
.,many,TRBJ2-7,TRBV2,CASSDEDSYEQYF,TGTGCCAGCAGTGACGAGGATTCCTACGAGCAGTACTTC
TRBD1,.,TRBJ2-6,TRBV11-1,CASSRQGLPSGANVLTF,TGTGCCAGCAGCCGACAGGGGCTTCCCTCTGGGGCCAACGTCCTGACTTTC
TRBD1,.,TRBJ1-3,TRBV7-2,CASSSRQGSSSGSTIYF,TGTGCCAGCAGCTCGAGACAGGGATCCTCTTCTGGAAGCACCATATATTTT
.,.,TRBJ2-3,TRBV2,CASNLWRRTADTQYF,TGTGCCAGCAATCTTTGGAGAAGGACAGCAGATACGCAGTATTTT
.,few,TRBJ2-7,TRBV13,CASSSISGYRSYEQYF,TGTGCCAGCAGCTCCATCTCAGGGTACAGGTCCTACGAGCAGTACTTC
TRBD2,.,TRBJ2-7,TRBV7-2,CASSARLADYEQYF,TGTGCCAGCAGCGCCAGACTAGCGGACTACGAGCAGTACTTC
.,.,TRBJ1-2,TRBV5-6,CASSLDGFGYTF,TGTGCCAGCAGCTTGGATGGATTTGGCTACACCTTC
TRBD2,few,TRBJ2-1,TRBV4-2,CASSRPASGRSSYNEQFF,TGTGCCAGCAGTCGGCCCGCCAGCGGGAGATCTTCCTACAATGAGCAGTTCTTC
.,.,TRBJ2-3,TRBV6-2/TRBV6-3,CASTPGSGFSADTQYF,TGTGCCAGCACCCCCGGGAGCGGGTTTAGCGCAGATACGCAGTATTTT
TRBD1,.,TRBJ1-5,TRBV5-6,CASSAGQGAYSNQPQHF,TGTGCCAGCAGCGCTGGACAGGGGGCTTATAGCAATCAGCCCCAGCATTTT
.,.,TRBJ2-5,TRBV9,CASSADPGRETQYF,TGTGCCAGCAGCGCGGACCCAGGGAGGGAGACCCAGTACTTC
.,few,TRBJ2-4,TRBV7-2,CASSLGGPLENIQYF,TGTGCCAGCAGCCTCGGGGGGCCTCTCGAAAACATTCAGTACTTC
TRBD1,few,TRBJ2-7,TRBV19,CASSIAGGEYYEQYF,TGTGCCAGTAGTATAGCAGGGGGCGAATACTACGAGCAGTACTTC
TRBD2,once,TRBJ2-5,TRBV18,CASSPLAGDQETQYF,TGTGCCAGCTCACCTTTAGCGGGAGATCAAGAGACCCAGTACTTC
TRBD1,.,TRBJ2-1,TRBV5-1,CASSFGQGGNEQFF,TGCGCCAGCAGCTTTGGACAGGGGGGTAATGAGCAGTTCTTC
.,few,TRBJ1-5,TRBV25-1,CASSDWSNQPQHF,TGTGCCAGCAGTGATTGGAGCAATCAGCCCCAGCATTTT
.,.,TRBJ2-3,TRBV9,CASSVDGRVPDTQYF,TGTGCCAGCAGCGTAGACGGCAGGGTACCAGATACGCAGTATTTT
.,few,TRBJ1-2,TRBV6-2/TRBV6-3,CASSTASRGGIYGYTF,TGTGCCAGCAGTACCGCCAGTCGAGGGGGAATCTATGGCTACACCTTC
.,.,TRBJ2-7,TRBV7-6,CASSLEQGGPYEQYF,TGTGCCAGCAGCTTAGAACAGGGGGGGCCTTACGAGCAGTACTTC
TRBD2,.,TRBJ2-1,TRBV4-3,CASSQDVVMLAGQNEQFF,TGCGCCAGCAGCCAAGATGTCGTTATGCTAGCGGGACAGAATGAGCAGTTCTTC
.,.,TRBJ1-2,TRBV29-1,CSVEAVANYGYTF,TGCAGCGTTGAAGCGGTAGCTAACTATGGCTACACCTTC
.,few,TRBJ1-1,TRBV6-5,CASGKSGLEAFF,TGTGCCAGCGGGAAATCGGGGCTCGAGGCTTTCTTT
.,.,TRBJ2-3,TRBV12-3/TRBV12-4,CASQDITDTQYF,TGTGCCAGTCAGGACATCACAGATACGCAGTATTTT
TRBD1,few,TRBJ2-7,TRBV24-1,CATSDFGQGSSYEQYF,TGTGCCACCAGTGATTTTGGACAGGGATCCTCCTACGAGCAGTACTTC
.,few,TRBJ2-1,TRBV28,CASSEDTAPHNEQFF,TGTGCCAGCAGTGAAGACACGGCCCCCCACAATGAGCAGTTCTTC
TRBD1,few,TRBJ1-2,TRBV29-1,CSVARTGGGYTF,TGCAGCGTTGCGAGGACAGGGGGTGGCTACACCTTC
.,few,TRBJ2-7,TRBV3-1,CASSQWEEQYF,TGTGCCAGCAGCCAGTGGGAGGAGCAGTACTTC
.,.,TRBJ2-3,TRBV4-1,CASSQDPNGVNTDTQYF,TGCGCCAGCAGCCAAGATCCGAACGGGGTGAACACAGATACGCAGTATTTT
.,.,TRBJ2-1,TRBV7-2,CASSAGAEQFF,TGTGCCAGCAGCGCCGGGGCCGAGCAGTTCTTC
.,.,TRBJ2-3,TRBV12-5,CASGLGYEEDTQYF,TGTGCTAGTGGTTTGGGGTACGAGGAAGATACGCAGTATTTT
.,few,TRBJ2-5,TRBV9,CASSVVGAWETQYF,TGTGCCAGCAGCGTAGTGGGAGCTTGGGAGACCCAGTACTTC
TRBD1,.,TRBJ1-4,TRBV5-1,CASSLVTGGFGEKLFF,TGCGCCAGCAGCTTGGTGACAGGGGGCTTTGGTGAAAAACTGTTTTTT
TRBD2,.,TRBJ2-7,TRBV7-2,CASSLVPSGVCSYEQYF,TGTGCCAGCAGCTTAGTCCCTAGCGGGGTTTGCTCCTACGAGCAGTACTTC
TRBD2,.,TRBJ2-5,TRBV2,CASRNLAGVRETQYF,TGTGCCAGCAGAAATTTAGCGGGAGTTCGGGAGACCCAGTACTTC
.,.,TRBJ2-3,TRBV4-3,CASSQDGPYSTDTQYF,TGCGCCAGCAGCCAAGATGGGCCATATAGCACAGATACGCAGTATTTT
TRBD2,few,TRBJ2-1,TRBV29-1,CSVERISGGGNNEQFF,TGCAGCGTTGAACGCATTAGCGGGGGGGGCAACAATGAGCAGTTCTTC
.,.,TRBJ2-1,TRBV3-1,CASSQALTGLYEQFF,TGTGCCAGCAGCCAAGCCCTCACAGGGCTCTACGAGCAGTTCTTC
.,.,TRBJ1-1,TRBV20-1,CSARPREETEAFF,TGCAGTGCTAGACCCAGGGAAGAAACTGAAGCTTTCTTT
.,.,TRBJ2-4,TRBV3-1,CASSQAAGVNIQYF,TGTGCCAGCAGCCAAGCCGCAGGGGTGAACATTCAGTACTTC
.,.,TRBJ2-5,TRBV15,CATRRGAWEETQYF,TGTGCCACCAGGCGGGGAGCCTGGGAGGAGACCCAGTACTTC
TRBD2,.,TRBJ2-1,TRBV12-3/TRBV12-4,CASSEKRGGPHEQFF,TGTGCCAGCAGTGAGAAGCGGGGGGGCCCGCATGAGCAGTTCTTC
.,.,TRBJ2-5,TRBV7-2,CASSFVTTVRKETQYF,TGTGCCAGCAGCTTTGTTACCACCGTACGTAAAGAGACCCAGTACTTC